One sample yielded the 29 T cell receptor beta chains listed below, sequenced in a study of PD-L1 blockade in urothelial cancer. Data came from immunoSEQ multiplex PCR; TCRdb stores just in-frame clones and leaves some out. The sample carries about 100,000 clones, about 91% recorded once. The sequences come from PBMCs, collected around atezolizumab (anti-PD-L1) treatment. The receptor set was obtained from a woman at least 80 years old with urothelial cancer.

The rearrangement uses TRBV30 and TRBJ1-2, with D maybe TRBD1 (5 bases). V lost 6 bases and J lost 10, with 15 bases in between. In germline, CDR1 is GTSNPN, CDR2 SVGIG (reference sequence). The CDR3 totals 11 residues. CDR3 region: CACTVGGAYTF. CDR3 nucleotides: TGTGCCTGTACCGTGGGGGGTGCCTACACCTTC.

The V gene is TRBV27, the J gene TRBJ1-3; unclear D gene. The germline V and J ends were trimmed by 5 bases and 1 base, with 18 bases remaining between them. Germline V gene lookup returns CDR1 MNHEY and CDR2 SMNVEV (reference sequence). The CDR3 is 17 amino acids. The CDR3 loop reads CASSPAGFWGSGNTIYF. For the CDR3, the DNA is TGTGCCAGCAGTCCCGCGGGGTTCTGGGGATCTGGAAACACCATATATTTT.

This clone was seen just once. This CDR3 reads CASSLVVSDTDTQYF. CDR3 bases: TGCGCCAGCAGCTTGGTAGTAAGCGACACAGATACGCAGTATTTT. The rearrangement links TRBV5-1 to TRBJ2-3, with unresolved D. CDR1 and CDR2 (germline): SGHRS, YFSETQ. The CDR3 length is 15 residues. V was trimmed by 0 bases and J by 2 bases, leaving 10 bases between them.

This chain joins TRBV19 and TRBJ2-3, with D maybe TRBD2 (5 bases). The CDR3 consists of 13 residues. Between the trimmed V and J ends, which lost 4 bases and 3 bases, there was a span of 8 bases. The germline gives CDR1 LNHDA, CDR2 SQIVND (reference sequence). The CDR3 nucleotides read TGTGCCAGTAGTAGAGCGGCTACAGATACGCAGTATTTT. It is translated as CASSRAATDTQYF.

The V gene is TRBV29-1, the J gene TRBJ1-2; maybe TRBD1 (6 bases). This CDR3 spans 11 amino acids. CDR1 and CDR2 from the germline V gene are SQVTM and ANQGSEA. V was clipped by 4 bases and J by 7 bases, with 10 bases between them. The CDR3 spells CSVVQGSGYTF. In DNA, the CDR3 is TGCAGCGTTGTCCAGGGGTCTGGCTACACCTTC.

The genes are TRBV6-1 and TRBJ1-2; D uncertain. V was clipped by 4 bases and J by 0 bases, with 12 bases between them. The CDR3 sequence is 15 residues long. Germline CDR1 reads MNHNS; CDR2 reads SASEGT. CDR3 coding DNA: TGTGCCAGCAGTGGCCTGACACGCGCTAACTATGGCTACACCTTC. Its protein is CASSGLTRANYGYTF.

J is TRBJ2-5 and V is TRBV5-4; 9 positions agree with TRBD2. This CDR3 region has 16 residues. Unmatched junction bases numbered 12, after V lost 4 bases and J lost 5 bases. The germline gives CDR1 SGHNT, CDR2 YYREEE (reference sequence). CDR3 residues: CASSGPGTSNRETQYF. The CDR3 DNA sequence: TGTGCCAGCAGCGGGCCCGGGACTAGCAATAGGGAGACCCAGTACTTC.

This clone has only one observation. The CDR3 sequence: CASSIFAGTTDTQYF. The CDR3 DNA is TGTGCCAGTAGTATTTTTGCGGGGACCACAGATACGCAGTATTTT. This sequence joins TRBV19 and TRBJ2-3; D may be TRBD2 (6 bases). In germline, CDR1 is LNHDA, CDR2 SQIVND (reference sequence). V was shortened by 3 bases and J by 2 bases, with 12 bases between the two germline ends. This CDR3 has 15 amino acids. Combining the CDR3 with reference TRBV19 and TRBJ2-3 gives the whole variable domain DGGITQSPKYLFRKEGQNVTLSCEQNLNHDAMYWYRQDPGQGLRLIYYSQIVNDFQKGDIAEGYSVSREKKESFPLTVTSAQKNPTAFYLCASSIFAGTTDTQYFGPGTRLTVL.

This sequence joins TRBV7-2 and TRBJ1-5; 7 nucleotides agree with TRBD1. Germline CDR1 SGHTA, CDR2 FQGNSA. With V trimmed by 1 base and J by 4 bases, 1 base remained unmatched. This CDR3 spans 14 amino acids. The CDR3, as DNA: TGTGCCAGCAGCTTAGACAGGGGTAATCAGCCCCAGCATTTT. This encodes CASSLDRGNQPQHF.

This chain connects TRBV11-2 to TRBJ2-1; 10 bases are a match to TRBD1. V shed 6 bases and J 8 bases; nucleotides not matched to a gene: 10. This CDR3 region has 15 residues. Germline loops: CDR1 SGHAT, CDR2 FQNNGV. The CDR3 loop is CASRDGDRGRDEQFF. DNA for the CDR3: TGTGCCAGCAGGGATGGGGACAGGGGTAGGGATGAGCAGTTCTTC.

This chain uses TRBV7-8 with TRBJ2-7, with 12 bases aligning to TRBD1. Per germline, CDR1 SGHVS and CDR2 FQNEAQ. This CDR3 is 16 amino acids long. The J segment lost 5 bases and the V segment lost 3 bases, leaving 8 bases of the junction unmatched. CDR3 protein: CASSFQGDRGHHEQYF. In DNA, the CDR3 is TGTGCCAGCAGCTTCCAAGGGGACAGGGGGCACCACGAGCAGTACTTC.

DNA for the CDR3: TGCAGCGTGGAGACAGGGATAGCTTTCTTT. Translation gives CSVETGIAFF. The V gene is TRBV29-1, the J gene TRBJ1-1; TRBD1 agrees at 7 bases. The germline CDR1 and CDR2 sequences are SQVTM and ANQGSEA. After removal of 6 bases from V and 10 bases from J, the junction contained 5 bases not matched to a gene. The CDR3 totals 10 residues. Based on the CDR3 plus reference TRBV29-1 and TRBJ1-1, the full variable domain is SAVISQKPSRDICQRGTSLTIQCQVDSQVTMMFWYRQQPGQSLTLIATANQGSEATYESGFVIDKFPISRPNLTFSTLTVSNMSPEDSSIYLCSVETGIAFFGQGTRLTVV.

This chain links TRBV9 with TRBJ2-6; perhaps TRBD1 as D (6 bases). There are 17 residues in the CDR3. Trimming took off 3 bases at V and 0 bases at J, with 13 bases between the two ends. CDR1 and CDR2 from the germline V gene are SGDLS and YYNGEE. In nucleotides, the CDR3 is TGTGCCAGCAGCGCCGCAGGGGATTACTCTGGGGCCAACGTCCTGACTTTC. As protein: CASSAAGDYSGANVLTF.

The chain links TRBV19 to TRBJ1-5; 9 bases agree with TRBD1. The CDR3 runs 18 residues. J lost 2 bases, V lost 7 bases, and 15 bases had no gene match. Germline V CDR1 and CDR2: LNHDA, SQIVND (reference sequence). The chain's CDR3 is CASTPLGQGLMGNQPQHF. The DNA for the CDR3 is TGTGCCAGTACCCCCCTTGGACAGGGGTTAATGGGCAATCAGCCCCAGCATTTT.

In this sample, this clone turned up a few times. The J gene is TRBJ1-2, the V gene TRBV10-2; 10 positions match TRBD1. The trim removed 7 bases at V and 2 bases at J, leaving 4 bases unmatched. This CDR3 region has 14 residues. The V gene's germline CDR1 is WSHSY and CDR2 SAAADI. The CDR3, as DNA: TGCGCCAGCACCAAGACAGGGGGCAACTATGGCTACACCTTC. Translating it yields CASTKTGGNYGYTF.

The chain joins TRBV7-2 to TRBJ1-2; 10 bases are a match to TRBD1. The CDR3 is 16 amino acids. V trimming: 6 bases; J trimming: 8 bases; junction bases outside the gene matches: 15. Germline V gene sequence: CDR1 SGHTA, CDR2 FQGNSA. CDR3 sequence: CASRYGQGVSSVGYTF. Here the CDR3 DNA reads TGTGCCAGCAGATATGGACAGGGGGTCAGTTCGGTCGGCTACACCTTC. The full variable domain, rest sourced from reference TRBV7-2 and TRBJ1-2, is GAGVSQSPSNKVTEKGKDVELRCDPISGHTALYWYRQSLGQGLEFLIYFQGNSAPDKSGLPSDRFSAERTGGSVSTLTIQRTQQEDSAVYLCASRYGQGVSSVGYTFGSGTRLTVV.

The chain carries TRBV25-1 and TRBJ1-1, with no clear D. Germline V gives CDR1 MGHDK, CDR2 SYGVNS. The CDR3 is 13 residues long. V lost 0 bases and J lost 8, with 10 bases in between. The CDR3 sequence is CASSEYVGEEAFF. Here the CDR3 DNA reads TGTGCCAGCAGTGAATATGTTGGGGAGGAAGCTTTCTTT.

In nucleotides, the CDR3 is TGCGCCAGCAGCTTCGAAGGGGGCAATCAGCCCCAGCATTTT. This codes for CASSFEGGNQPQHF. J is TRBJ1-5 and V is TRBV5-1; possibly TRBD1 for D (5 bases). The germline gives CDR1 SGHRS, CDR2 YFSETQ. The CDR3 has 14 amino acids. Trimming removed 2 bases from V and 2 bases from J, with 8 bases in between.

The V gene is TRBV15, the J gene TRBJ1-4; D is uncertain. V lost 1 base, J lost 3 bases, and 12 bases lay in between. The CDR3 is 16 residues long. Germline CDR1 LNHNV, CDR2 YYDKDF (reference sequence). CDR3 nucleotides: TGTGCCACCAGCAGAGTATTGGCAGAACCTAATGAAAAACTGTTTTTT. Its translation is CATSRVLAEPNEKLFF.

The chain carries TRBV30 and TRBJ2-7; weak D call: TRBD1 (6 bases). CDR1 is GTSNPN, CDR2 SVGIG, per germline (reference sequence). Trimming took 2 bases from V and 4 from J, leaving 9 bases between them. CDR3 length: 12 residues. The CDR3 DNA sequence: TGTGCCTGGAGTCAGGGGCCGTACGAGCAGTACTTC. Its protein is CAWSQGPYEQYF.

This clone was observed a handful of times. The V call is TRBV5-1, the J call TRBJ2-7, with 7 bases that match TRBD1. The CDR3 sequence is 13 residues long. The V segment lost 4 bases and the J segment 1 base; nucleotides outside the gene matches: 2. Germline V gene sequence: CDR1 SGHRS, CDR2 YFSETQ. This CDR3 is CASSDRVSYEQYF. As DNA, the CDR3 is TGCGCCAGCAGCGACAGGGTATCCTACGAGCAGTACTTC.

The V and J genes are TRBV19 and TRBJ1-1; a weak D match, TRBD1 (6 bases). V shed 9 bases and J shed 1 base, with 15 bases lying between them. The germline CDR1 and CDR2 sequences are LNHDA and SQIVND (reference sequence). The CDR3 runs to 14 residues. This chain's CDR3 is CASRSQGTNTEAFF. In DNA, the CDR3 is TGTGCCAGCCGATCACAGGGTACGAACACTGAAGCTTTCTTT.

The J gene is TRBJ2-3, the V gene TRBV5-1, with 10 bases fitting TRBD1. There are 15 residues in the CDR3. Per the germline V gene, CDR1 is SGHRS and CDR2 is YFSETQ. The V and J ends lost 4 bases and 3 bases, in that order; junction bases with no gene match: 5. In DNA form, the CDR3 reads TGCGCCAGCAGCGGGGGACAGGGGAGGACAGATACGCAGTATTTT. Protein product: CASSGGQGRTDTQYF.

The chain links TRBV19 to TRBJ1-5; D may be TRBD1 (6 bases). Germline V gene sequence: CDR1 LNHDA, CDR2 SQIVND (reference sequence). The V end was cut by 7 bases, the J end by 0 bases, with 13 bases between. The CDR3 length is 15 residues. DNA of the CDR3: TGTGCCAGTACCGCGACAGGAGCTAGCAATCAGCCCCAGCATTTT. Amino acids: CASTATGASNQPQHF.

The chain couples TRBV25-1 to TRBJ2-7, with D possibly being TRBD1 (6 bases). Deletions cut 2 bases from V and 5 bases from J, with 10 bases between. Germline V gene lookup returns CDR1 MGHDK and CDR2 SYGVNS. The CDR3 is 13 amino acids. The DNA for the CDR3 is TGTGCCAGCAGTGAAGGGGGCCCCCACGAGCAGTACTTC. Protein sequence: CASSEGGPHEQYF.

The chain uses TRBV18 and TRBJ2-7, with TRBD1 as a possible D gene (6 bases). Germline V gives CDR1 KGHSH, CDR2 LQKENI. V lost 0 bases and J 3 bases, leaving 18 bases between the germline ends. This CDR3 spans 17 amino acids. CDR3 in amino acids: CASSPPLAQGNFYEQYF. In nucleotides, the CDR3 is TGTGCCAGCTCACCACCGTTAGCACAGGGCAATTTCTACGAGCAGTACTTC. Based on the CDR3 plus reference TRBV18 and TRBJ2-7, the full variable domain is NAGVMQNPRHLVRRRGQEARLRCSPMKGHSHVYWYRQLPEEGLKFMVYLQKENIIDESGMPKERFSAEFPKEGPSILRIQQVVRGDSAAYFCASSPPLAQGNFYEQYFGPGTRLTVT.

The CDR3 is CASSQDAGRWAFF. The CDR3 coding sequence is TGTGCCAGCAGCCAAGATGCGGGACGGTGGGCTTTCTTT. The V gene is TRBV4-2, the J gene TRBJ1-1; weak D call: TRBD1 (5 bases). This CDR3 contains 13 residues. V was cut by 0 bases and J by 11 bases, with 13 bases left in between. Germline-derived CDR1 and CDR2 are LGHNA and YNFKEQ.

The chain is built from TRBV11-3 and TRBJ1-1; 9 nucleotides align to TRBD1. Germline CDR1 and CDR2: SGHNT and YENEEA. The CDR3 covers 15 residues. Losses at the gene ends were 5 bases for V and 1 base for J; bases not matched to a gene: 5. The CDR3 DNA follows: TGTGCCAGCAGCCCCGGGACAGGGTCGAACACTGAAGCTTTCTTT. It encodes CASSPGTGSNTEAFF.

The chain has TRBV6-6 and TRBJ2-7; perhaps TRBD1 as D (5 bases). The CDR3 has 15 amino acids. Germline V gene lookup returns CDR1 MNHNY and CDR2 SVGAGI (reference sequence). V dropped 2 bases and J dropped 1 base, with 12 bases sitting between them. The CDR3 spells CASSYILGESYEQYF. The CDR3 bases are TGTGCCAGCAGTTACATATTAGGGGAATCCTACGAGCAGTACTTC.